This T cell receptor beta chain was recorded in a study of blood T cells in healthy people across ages. Trimming shortened V by 0 bases and J by 2 bases, and 13 bases separated the two germline ends. CDR3 length: 16 residues. The germline CDR1 and CDR2 sequences are LNHNV and YYDKDF (reference sequence). The authors ran a second PCR of roughly 6 to 12 cycles using a sample-barcoded 5' primer and a J-beta primer mix. In TCRdb, the 5' RACE reads were re-called with MiXCR into one record per CDR3 protein. The sample shows 600,000 to 800,000 distinct CDR3 sequences, roughly half of them seen only once. The receptor was isolated from a woman older than 75 in good health. Sequenced material: blood. The chain carries TRBV15 and TRBJ2-5, with D possibly matching TRBD1 (6 bases). CDR3 coding DNA: TGTGCCACCAGCAGAGATCGACAGGATCCACAAGAGACCCAGTACTTC. Translated: CATSRDRQDPQETQYF.